This is a list of T cell receptor beta chains from one sample in a study of blood T cell repertoires in COVID-19. The table came from immunoSEQ multiplex PCR; TCRdb's copy has only in-frame clones and leaves some out. The sample records 120,000 to 150,000 clones, roughly 79% being singletons. The source material was peripheral blood. The receptors originated from a man in his forties or fifties with active or convalescent COVID-19. The CDR3 runs from the conserved cysteine through the conserved F or W. A D gene is named only where the DNA matches it firmly. Some rows have no size entry. The others give once, few or many, or a class for an expanded clone.

-	TRBV6-5	TRBJ1-5	once	CASSSRGNQPQHF	TGTGCCAGCAGCTCAAGAGGCAATCAGCCCCAGCATTTT
TRBD2	TRBV6-5	TRBJ2-7	-	CASRPSGRSSYEQYF	TGTGCCAGCAGACCGAGCGGGAGAAGTTCGTACGAGCAGTACTTC
-	TRBV5-1	TRBJ2-7	-	CASSLARGAGYEQYF	TGCGCCAGCAGCTTGGCCCGGGGGGCCGGGTACGAGCAGTACTTC
-	TRBV15	TRBJ2-1	-	CATSRDRFAGDNEQFF	TGTGCCACCAGCAGAGATCGCTTCGCAGGGGACAATGAGCAGTTCTTC
TRBD1	TRBV18	TRBJ2-5	-	CASSSPRDRIEGTQYF	TGTGCCAGCTCATCTCCCCGGGACAGGATAGAGGGGACCCAGTACTTC
-	TRBV13	TRBJ1-2	-	CASSLTGVRRQKNYGYTF	TGTGCCAGCAGCTTAACTGGCGTCCGGCGGCAGAAAAACTATGGCTACACCTTC
-	TRBV7-2	TRBJ2-3	-	CASSLGHSTDTQYF	TGTGCCAGCAGCTTAGGACATAGCACAGATACGCAGTATTTT
TRBD2	TRBV30	TRBJ2-1	-	CAWSPGLAGVFEQFF	TGTGCCTGGAGCCCGGGACTAGCGGGAGTTTTTGAGCAGTTCTTC
TRBD1	TRBV23-1	TRBJ1-4	-	CASSRQGFEIDEKLFF	TGCGCCAGCAGCCGACAGGGGTTTGAGATTGATGAAAAACTGTTTTTT
TRBD1	TRBV10-3	TRBJ1-1	-	CAIRGGGQASSNTEAFF	TGTGCCATCAGGGGGGGTGGACAGGCGTCATCGAACACTGAAGCTTTCTTT
TRBD2	TRBV4-1	TRBJ2-5	once	CASKGEPGLAGRETQYF	TGCGCCAGTAAGGGTGAACCCGGACTAGCGGGTAGGGAGACCCAGTACTTC
-	TRBV28	TRBJ2-2	-	CASSLQAGHTGELFF	TGTGCCAGCAGTTTACAGGCAGGGCACACCGGGGAGCTGTTTTTT
TRBD1	TRBV18	TRBJ2-5	-	CASSQTGGDETQYF	TGTGCCAGCTCACAGACAGGGGGCGATGAGACCCAGTACTTC
-	TRBV27	TRBJ2-3	-	CASTPLEGTQYF	TGTGCCAGCACCCCCCTAGAGGGTACGCAGTATTTT
-	TRBV24-1	TRBJ2-5	few	CATSDSLGWETQYF	TGTGCCACCAGTGATTCACTAGGATGGGAGACCCAGTACTTC
TRBD1	TRBV19	TRBJ2-5	-	CASRGRGQGETQYF	TGTGCCAGTAGAGGACGTGGACAGGGAGAGACCCAGTACTTC
-	TRBV7-8	TRBJ1-3	once	CASSHQQDHSGNTIYF	TGTGCCAGCAGTCATCAACAGGACCACTCTGGAAACACCATATATTTT
-	TRBV15	TRBJ2-1	-	CATSRGGGLNNEQFF	TGTGCCACCAGCAGAGGTGGGGGACTTAACAATGAGCAGTTCTTC
TRBD1	TRBV5-3	TRBJ1-5	-	CARSLIGQGTQPQHF	TGTGCCAGAAGCCTTATTGGACAGGGGACTCAGCCCCAGCATTTT
-	TRBV10-3	TRBJ1-2	-	CAISERDFLGYTF	TGTGCCATCAGTGAAAGGGACTTTCTTGGCTACACCTTC
TRBD1	TRBV3-1/TRBV3-2	TRBJ2-6	-	CASSTRQGLSGANVLTF	TGTGCCAGCAGCACCAGACAGGGGCTATCTGGGGCCAACGTCCTGACTTTC
-	TRBV7-9	TRBJ2-3	-	CASSLLFGRDTQYF	TGTGCCAGCAGCTTATTATTTGGGAGGGATACGCAGTATTTT
-	TRBV3-1/TRBV3-2	TRBJ1-4	-	CASSQAQSNEKLFF	TGTGCCAGCAGCCAAGCCCAGTCTAATGAAAAACTGTTTTTT
TRBD2	TRBV27	TRBJ2-6	-	CASSSGLAGSSGANVLTF	TGTGCCAGCAGTTCCGGACTAGCGGGTAGCTCTGGGGCCAACGTCCTGACTTTC
-	TRBV4-1	TRBJ1-4	-	CASSPSNRAEGREKLFF	TGCGCCAGCAGCCCCAGTAACAGGGCTGAGGGGCGAGAAAAACTGTTTTTT
TRBD2	TRBV24-1	TRBJ2-7	-	CATSDLGTSGRPHEQYF	TGTGCCACCAGTGATTTGGGGACTAGCGGGAGACCACACGAGCAGTACTTC
-	TRBV7-3	TRBJ2-2	-	CASSPRLNTGELFF	TGTGCCAGCAGCCCCCGACTGAACACCGGGGAGCTGTTTTTT